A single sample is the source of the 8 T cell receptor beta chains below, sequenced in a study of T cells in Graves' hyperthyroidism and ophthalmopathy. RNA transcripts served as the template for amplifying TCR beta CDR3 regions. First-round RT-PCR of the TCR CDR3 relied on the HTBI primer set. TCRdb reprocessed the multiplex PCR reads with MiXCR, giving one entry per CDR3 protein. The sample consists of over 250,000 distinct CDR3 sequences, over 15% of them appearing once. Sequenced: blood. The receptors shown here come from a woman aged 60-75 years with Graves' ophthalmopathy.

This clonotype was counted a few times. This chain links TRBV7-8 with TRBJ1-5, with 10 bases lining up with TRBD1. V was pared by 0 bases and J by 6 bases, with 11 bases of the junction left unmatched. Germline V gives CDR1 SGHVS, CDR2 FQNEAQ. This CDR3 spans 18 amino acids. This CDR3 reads CASSLAYLTRTGGQPQHF. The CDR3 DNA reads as TGTGCCAGCAGCTTAGCGTACCTTACGCGGACAGGGGGTCAGCCCCAGCATTTT.

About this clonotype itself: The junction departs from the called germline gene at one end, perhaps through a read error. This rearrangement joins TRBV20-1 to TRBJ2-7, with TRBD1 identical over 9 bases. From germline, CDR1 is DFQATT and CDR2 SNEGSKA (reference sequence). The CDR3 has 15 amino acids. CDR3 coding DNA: TGCAGTGCTAGAGATCTAGGGACAGGGCTCTACGAGCAGCACTTC. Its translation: CSARDLGTGLYEQHF.

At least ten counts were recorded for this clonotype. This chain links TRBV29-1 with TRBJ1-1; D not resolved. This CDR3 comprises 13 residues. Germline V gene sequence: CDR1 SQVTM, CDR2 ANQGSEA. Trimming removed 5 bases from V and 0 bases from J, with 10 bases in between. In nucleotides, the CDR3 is TGCAGCGTTTCGGCGGGAATGAACACTGAAGCTTTCTTT. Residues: CSVSAGMNTEAFF.

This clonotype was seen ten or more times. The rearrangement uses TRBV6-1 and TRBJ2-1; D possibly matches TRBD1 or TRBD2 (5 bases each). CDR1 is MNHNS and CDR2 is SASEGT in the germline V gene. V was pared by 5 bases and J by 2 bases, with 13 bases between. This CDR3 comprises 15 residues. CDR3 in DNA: TGTGCCAGCAGTTCCGGGACGCCGACCTACAATGAGCAGTTCTTC. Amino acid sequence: CASSSGTPTYNEQFF.

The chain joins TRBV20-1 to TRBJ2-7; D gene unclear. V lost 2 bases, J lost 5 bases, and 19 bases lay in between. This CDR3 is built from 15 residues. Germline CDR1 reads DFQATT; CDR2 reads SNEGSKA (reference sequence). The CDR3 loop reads CSARQRTGQRHEQYF. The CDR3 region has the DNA TGCAGTGCTAGACAACGGACGGGTCAAAGGCACGAGCAGTACTTC.

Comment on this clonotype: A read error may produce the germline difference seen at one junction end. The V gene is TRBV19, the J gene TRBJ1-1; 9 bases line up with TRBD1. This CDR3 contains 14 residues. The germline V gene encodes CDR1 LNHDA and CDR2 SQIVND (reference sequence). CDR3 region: CASRQGTGWAEASF. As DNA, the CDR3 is TGTGCCAGTAGACAAGGGACAGGGTGGGCTGAAGCTTCCTTT.

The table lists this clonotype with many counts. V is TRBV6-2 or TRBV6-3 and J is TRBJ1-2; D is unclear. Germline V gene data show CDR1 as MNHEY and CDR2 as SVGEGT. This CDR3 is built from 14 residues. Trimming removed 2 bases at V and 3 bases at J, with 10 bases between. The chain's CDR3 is CASSYAGNYYGYTF. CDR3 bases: TGTGCCAGCAGTTACGCAGGCAACTACTATGGCTACACCTTC.

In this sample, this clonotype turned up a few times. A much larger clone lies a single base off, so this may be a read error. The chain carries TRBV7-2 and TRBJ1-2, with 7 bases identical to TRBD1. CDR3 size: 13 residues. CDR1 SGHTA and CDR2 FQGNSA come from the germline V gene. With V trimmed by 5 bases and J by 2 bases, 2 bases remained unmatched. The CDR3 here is CASSQDRNYGYTF. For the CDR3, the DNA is TGTGCCAGCAGCCAGGACAGGAACTATGGCTACACCTTC.